The rows below give T cell receptor beta chains drawn from one sample of a study of blood T cell repertoires in COVID-19. Repertoires were generated with immunoSEQ multiplex PCR, while TCRdb's copy carries only in-frame clones and drops some. The sample lists fewer than 150,000 clones, 70% to 85% occurring once. The source material was peripheral blood. All receptors derive from a man between 45 and 60 years old with acute or convalescent COVID-19. The CDR3 runs from the conserved cysteine through the conserved F or W. The D gene is left open where the match is weak. Some rows have no size entry. The others give once, few or many, or a class for an expanded clone.

>TRBJ2-1|TRBD2|-|TRBV7-2
TGTGCCAGCAGCTTAGTTCTAGCGGGAAGGGGTGAGCAGTTCTTC
CASSLVLAGRGEQFF
>TRBJ1-2|-|-|TRBV19
TGTGCCAGTAGTATAGGAACCAGGGCCAACTATGGCTACACCTTC
CASSIGTRANYGYTF
>TRBJ2-7|-|-|TRBV13
TGTGCCAGCAGCTTAGCCCCTAGAAGTTCCGAGCAGTACTTC
CASSLAPRSSEQYF
>TRBJ1-5|-|-|TRBV6-5
TGTGCCAGCAGTCAGGGCACCTTTAATCAGCCCCAGCATTTT
CASSQGTFNQPQHF
>TRBJ1-5|-|once|TRBV6-1
TGTGCCAGCAGTGAACAACAGGGACAGCCCCAGCATTTT
CASSEQQGQPQHF
>TRBJ2-5|-|-|TRBV2
TGTGCCAGCAGTGAGGTCAGAACGGGGGAGACCCAGTACTTC
CASSEVRTGETQYF
>TRBJ1-1|-|many|TRBV27
TGTGCCAGCAGTTTTGTGGGGGGGAACACTGAAGCTTTCTTT
CASSFVGGNTEAFF
>TRBJ2-7|-|-|TRBV5-5
TGTGCCAGCAGCTTTCAAGCGGCTAGCAGGACCATCTACGAGCAGTACTTC
CASSFQAASRTIYEQYF
>TRBJ2-5|TRBD2|-|TRBV6-5
TGTGCCAGCAGTTACGGGGGGGTGAAAGAGACCCAGTACTTC
CASSYGGVKETQYF
>TRBJ1-2|-|-|TRBV15
TGTGCCACCAGCAGTGACCCGGGATATGGCTACACCTTC
CATSSDPGYGYTF
>TRBJ2-3|-|-|TRBV7-9
TGTGCCAGCAGCACCGATTCCACTAGCACAGATACGCAGTATTTT
CASSTDSTSTDTQYF
>TRBJ1-4|TRBD1|-|TRBV6-6
TGTGCCAGCAGATCCCCGGGACAGGATGAAAAACTGTTTTTT
CASRSPGQDEKLFF
>TRBJ2-2|-|once|TRBV5-1
TGCGCCAGCAGCTTGGGGACAGCGAACACCGGGGAGCTGTTTTTT
CASSLGTANTGELFF
>TRBJ1-6|-|-|TRBV6-5
TGTGCCAGCAGTCCGGACATCTTGGGTTCACCCCTCCACTTT
CASSPDILGSPLHF
>TRBJ2-5|-|-|TRBV3-1/TRBV3-2
TGTGCCAGCAGCCAAGCCCCAGGACTAACCGGAGAGACCCAGTACTTC
CASSQAPGLTGETQYF
>TRBJ2-5|-|-|TRBV6-6
TGTGCCAGCAGTACTAGCAAAGTGGAGACCCAGTACTTC
CASSTSKVETQYF
>TRBJ1-1|-|-|TRBV6-1
TGTGCCAGCAGTGAAGCGCTAGTGTCGGAAGCTTTCTTT
CASSEALVSEAFF
>TRBJ1-5|-|-|TRBV2
TGTGCCAGCAGTGAATTGGGCCCACAAGGTAGGAGCAATCAGCCCCAGCATTTT
CASSELGPQGRSNQPQHF
>TRBJ2-3|TRBD2|-|TRBV5-4
TGTGCCAGCAGCTTGGGGTCGGGACTAGCGGGAAATCTAGGATCTACGCAGTATTTT
CASSLGSGLAGNLGSTQYF
>TRBJ2-1|TRBD2|-|TRBV19
TGTGCCAGTAGTATCATGGGGCGGGAGTTTGAGCAGTTCTTC
CASSIMGREFEQFF
>TRBJ2-4|-|-|TRBV19
TGTGCCAGTAGTAACCAGGGATCCAAAAACATTCAGTACTTC
CASSNQGSKNIQYF
>TRBJ2-6|-|-|TRBV6-4
TGTGCCAGCAGTGAGGAGGGTCCCGACTCTGGGGCCAACGTCCTGACTTTC
CASSEEGPDSGANVLTF
>TRBJ2-7|-|once|TRBV21-1
TGTGCCAGCACCCTACGACACGGGAAGGACTACGAGCAGTACTTC
CASTLRHGKDYEQYF
>TRBJ2-1|-|-|TRBV19
TGTGCCAGTATGTCGAGGGATAATGAGCAGTTCTTC
CASMSRDNEQFF
>TRBJ1-5|-|-|TRBV9
TGTGCCAGCAGCGCCGACAGAACCTATCAGCCCCAGCATTTT
CASSADRTYQPQHF
>TRBJ1-2|-|-|TRBV6-5
TGTGCCAGCAGTTACTCCCTCGACCCCTTGTCGGGTGGCTACACCTTC
CASSYSLDPLSGGYTF
>TRBJ1-1|-|once|TRBV9
TGTGCCAACAGCGTAGGAATAGATCCTAACACTGAAGCTTTCTTT
CANSVGIDPNTEAFF
>TRBJ1-2|TRBD1|once|TRBV2
TGTGCCAGCGAACTAATTTCCGGGACAGGGGGCTATGGCTACACCTTC
CASELISGTGGYGYTF
>TRBJ2-2|TRBD2|-|TRBV4-2
TGTGCCAGCAGCCAAAGGGGGGCGATACTAGCGGGAGGTACCGGGGAGCTGTTTTTT
CASSQRGAILAGGTGELFF
>TRBJ1-3|-|-|TRBV18
TGTGCCAGCTCACCCGGACCAGGAGGTGGAAACACCATATATTTT
CASSPGPGGGNTIYF
>TRBJ1-4|-|-|TRBV19
TGTGCCAGTAGCAGTCAGGTTAATGAAAAACTGTTTTTT
CASSSQVNEKLFF
>TRBJ2-7|TRBD2|many|TRBV5-1
TGCGCCAGCAGCCAAGGACTAGCTCTTTACGAGCAGTACTTC
CASSQGLALYEQYF
>TRBJ2-1|-|-|TRBV5-4
TGTGCCAGCAGCTTGGTAGACCGGGGTGAGCAGTTCTTC
CASSLVDRGEQFF
>TRBJ2-7|-|-|TRBV6-5
TGTGCCAGCAGTTACTCGAAGTGGGACACCTCATACGGGCAGTACTTC
CASSYSKWDTSYGQYF
>TRBJ2-7|TRBD2|once|TRBV4-2
TGTGCCAGCAGCCAAGGAGCTCTGGGACTAGCCACGGGGGAGCAGTACTTC
CASSQGALGLATGEQYF
>TRBJ1-5|TRBD1|-|TRBV6-6
TGTGCCAGCAGTCCCCGCCGTACAGGGGGCATAGACAATCAGCCCCAGCATTTT
CASSPRRTGGIDNQPQHF
>TRBJ2-2|TRBD1|-|TRBV4-1
TGCGCCAGCAGCCAACCCGACAGGGGCACGACCGGGGAGCTGTTTTTT
CASSQPDRGTTGELFF
>TRBJ1-2|-|-|TRBV5-4
TGTGCCAGCAGCTTGTGGGGGGGCTATGGCTACACCTTC
CASSLWGGYGYTF
>TRBJ2-3|TRBD2|-|TRBV19
TGTGCCAGTAGTCTCATGGGCGGGGGGCTGTCAGATACGCAGTATTTT
CASSLMGGGLSDTQYF
>TRBJ2-7|-|few|TRBV4-2
TGTGCCAGCAGCCCTAGACAGGCTTCGACCTACGAGCAGTACTTC
CASSPRQASTYEQYF
>TRBJ2-3|TRBD2|-|TRBV6-5
TGTGCCAGCAGTAGCGGGAGGGGAAATACGCAGTATTTT
CASSSGRGNTQYF
>TRBJ1-5|TRBD1|-|TRBV19
TGTGCCAGTAGCAGACAGGGAACTCAGCCCCAGCATTTT
CASSRQGTQPQHF
>TRBJ2-1|-|-|TRBV19
TGTGCCACCAAAACTAGCAGAGGATCGAATGAGCAGTTCTTC
CATKTSRGSNEQFF
>TRBJ1-1|-|-|TRBV5-1
TGCGCCAGCAGCTTCCAGGGGTCGGCCACTGAAGCTTTCTTT
CASSFQGSATEAFF
>TRBJ2-7|-|-|TRBV2
TGTGCCAGCAGTACAGGGTACGAGCAGTACTTC
CASSTGYEQYF
>TRBJ1-3|-|-|TRBV27
TGTGCCAGCAGTCACCGGGACACAGGCACCATATATTTT
CASSHRDTGTIYF
>TRBJ2-3|TRBD1|-|TRBV3-1/TRBV3-2
TGTGCCAGCAGCCAAGATTTGGCCAGGGGGATGAGAGATACGCAGTATTTT
CASSQDLARGMRDTQYF
>TRBJ2-1|-|-|TRBV9
TGTGCCAGCAGCGGGCCCTGGAGCAATGAGCAGTTCTTC
CASSGPWSNEQFF
>TRBJ2-7|-|-|TRBV5-4
TGTGCCAGCAGGCAGGGGGGCTCCTACGAGCAGTACTTC
CASRQGGSYEQYF
>TRBJ2-3|TRBD2|-|TRBV3-1/TRBV3-2
TGTGCCAGCAGCCAAATGCGGGGGGGAAGCACAGATACGCAGTATTTT
CASSQMRGGSTDTQYF
>TRBJ2-2|TRBD2|-|TRBV7-3
TGTGCCAGCAGCTTAAATAGCCTAGCGGGAGGGGCCGGGGAGCTGTTTTTT
CASSLNSLAGGAGELFF
>TRBJ2-2|-|-|TRBV24-1
TGTGCCACCAGTGATCTTGACTACACCGGGGAGCTGTTTTTT
CATSDLDYTGELFF
>TRBJ2-7|TRBD2|once|TRBV7-9
TGTGCCAGCAGCTCTAGCGGACTCATCTACGAGCAGTACTTC
CASSSSGLIYEQYF